This T cell receptor (beta chain) was sequenced during a study of blood T cell repertoires in COVID-19. Germline-derived CDR1 and CDR2 are MNHEY and SVGAGI. J lost 2 bases, V lost 6 bases, and 4 bases had no gene match. The CDR3 spans 15 residues. Here immunoSEQ multiplex PCR was the method, and the copy in TCRdb shows in-frame clones only, minus some. This table holds some 130,000 clones, about 85% found once. This clonotype originated in an older man with acute or convalescent COVID-19. The sequencing sample was made of peripheral blood. The J gene is TRBJ2-1, the V gene TRBV6-5; TRBD2 aligns across 10 bases. This chain's CDR3 is CASRLAGDAYNEQFF. DNA for the CDR3: TGTGCCAGCAGGCTAGCGGGGGATGCCTACAATGAGCAGTTCTTC.